This section outlines one T cell receptor (beta chain) sequence together with its context. This CDR3 region has 13 residues. Trimming took 5 bases from V and 12 from J, leaving 16 bases between them. Germline V CDR1 and CDR2: SGHTA, FQGNSA. These data originate in a study of T cells in Graves' hyperthyroidism and ophthalmopathy. Template material for amplifying TCR beta CDR3 regions consisted of RNA transcripts. With the HTBI primer set, the TCR CDR3 went through a first round of RT-PCR. TCRdb redid the calling of the multiplex PCR reads with MiXCR, one entry per CDR3 protein. This repertoire shows about 760,000 distinct CDR3 sequences, 30% to 40% found once; its top ten account for about a third.

The clonotype comes from a woman in her 40s with Graves' hyperthyroidism. Input material: blood. The rearrangement links TRBV7-2 to TRBJ1-4; possibly TRBD1 for D (5 bases). The CDR3 loop is CASSPRTGGELFF. For the CDR3, the DNA is TGTGCCAGCAGCCCGAGGACGGGAGGGGAACTGTTTTTT.